Sequencing of this TCR beta chain was carried out in a study of blood T cell repertoires in COVID-19. The overall study: Samples of COVID-19 (acute and convalescent) were obtained from the United States, Italy and Spain. In each case, the material was cDNA or gDNA derived from T cells, B-cell-depleted T cells, or PBMCs.

CDR3 length equals 13 residues. Trimming shortened V by 0 bases and J by 4 bases, and 6 bases separated the two germline ends. The authors' processing: Reference gene primer amplification yielded estimated nucleated cell counts. Clones were sequenced by immunoSEQ multiplex PCR, and TCRdb holds only the in-frame ones, with some missing. V and J calls and clone size are those listed in that table; D and trimming were worked out from the DNA. The sample has fewer than 300,000 clones, 83% seen once; the top ten hold approximately 5.9%. This sequence joins TRBV12-3 or TRBV12-4 and TRBJ2-5; D is uncertain. Specimen: peripheral blood. This TCR came from an elderly man with acute or convalescent COVID-19. The CDR3 nucleotides are TGTGCCAGCAGTTTAGCCTCCAGAGAGACCCAGTACTTC. Amino acid sequence: CASSLASRETQYF.